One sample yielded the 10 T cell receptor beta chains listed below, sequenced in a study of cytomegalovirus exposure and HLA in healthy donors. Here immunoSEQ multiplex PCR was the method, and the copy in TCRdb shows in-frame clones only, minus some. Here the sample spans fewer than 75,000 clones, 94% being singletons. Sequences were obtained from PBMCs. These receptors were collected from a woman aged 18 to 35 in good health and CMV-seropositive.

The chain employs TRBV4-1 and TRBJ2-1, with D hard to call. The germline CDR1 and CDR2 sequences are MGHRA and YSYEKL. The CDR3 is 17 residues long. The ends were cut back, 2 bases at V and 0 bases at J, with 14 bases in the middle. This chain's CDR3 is CASSQKHIELSYNEQFF. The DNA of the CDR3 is TGCGCCAGCAGCCAAAAGCATATAGAGCTCTCCTACAATGAGCAGTTCTTC.

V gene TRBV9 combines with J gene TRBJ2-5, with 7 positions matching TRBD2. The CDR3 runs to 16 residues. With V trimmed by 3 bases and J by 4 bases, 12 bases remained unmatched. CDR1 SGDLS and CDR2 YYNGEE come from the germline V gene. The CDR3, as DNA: TGTGCCAGCAGCGCAGCTGGGGGAGGGCTTGCAGAGACCCAGTACTTC. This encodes CASSAAGGGLAETQYF.

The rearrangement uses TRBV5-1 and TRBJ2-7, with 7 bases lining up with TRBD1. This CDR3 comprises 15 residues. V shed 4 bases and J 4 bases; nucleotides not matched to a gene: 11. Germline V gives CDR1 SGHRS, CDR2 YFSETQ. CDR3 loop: CASSPAGGGGYEQYF. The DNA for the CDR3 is TGCGCCAGCAGCCCCGCAGGGGGTGGCGGATACGAGCAGTACTTC.

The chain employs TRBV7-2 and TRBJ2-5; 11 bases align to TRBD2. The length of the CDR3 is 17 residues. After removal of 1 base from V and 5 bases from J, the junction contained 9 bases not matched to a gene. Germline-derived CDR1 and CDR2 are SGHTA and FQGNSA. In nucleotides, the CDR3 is TGTGCCAGCAGCTTAGGGCTAGCGGGGGGACGCTGGGAGACCCAGTACTTC. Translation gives CASSLGLAGGRWETQYF.

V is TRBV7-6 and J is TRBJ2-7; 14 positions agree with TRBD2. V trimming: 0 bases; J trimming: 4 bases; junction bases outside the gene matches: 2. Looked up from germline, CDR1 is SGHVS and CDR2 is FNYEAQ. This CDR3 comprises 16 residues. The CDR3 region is CASSLATSGRAYEQYF. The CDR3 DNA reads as TGTGCCAGCAGCTTAGCGACTAGCGGGAGGGCTTACGAGCAGTACTTC.

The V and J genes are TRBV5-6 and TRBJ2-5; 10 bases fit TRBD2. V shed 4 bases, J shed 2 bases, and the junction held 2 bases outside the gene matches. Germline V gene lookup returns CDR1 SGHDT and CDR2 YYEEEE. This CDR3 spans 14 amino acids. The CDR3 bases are TGTGCCAGCAGCCGGACTAGCGGACAAGAGACCCAGTACTTC. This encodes CASSRTSGQETQYF. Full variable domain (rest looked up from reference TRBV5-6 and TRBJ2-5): DAGVTQSPTHLIKTRGQQVTLRCSPKSGHDTVSWYQQALGQGPQFIFQYYEEEERQRGNFPDRFSGHQFPNYSSELNVNALLLGDSALYLCASSRTSGQETQYFGPGTRLLVL.

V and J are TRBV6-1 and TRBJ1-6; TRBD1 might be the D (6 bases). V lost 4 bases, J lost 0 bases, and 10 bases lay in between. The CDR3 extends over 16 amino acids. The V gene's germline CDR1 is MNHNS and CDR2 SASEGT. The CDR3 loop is CASSGQASSYNSPLHF. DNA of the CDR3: TGTGCCAGCAGTGGACAGGCAAGCTCCTATAATTCACCCCTCCACTTT.

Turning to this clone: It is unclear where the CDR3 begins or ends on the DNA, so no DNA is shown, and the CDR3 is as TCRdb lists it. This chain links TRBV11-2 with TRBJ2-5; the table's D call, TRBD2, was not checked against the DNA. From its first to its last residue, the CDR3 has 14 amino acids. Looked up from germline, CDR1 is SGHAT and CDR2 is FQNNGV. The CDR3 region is CASSLELSWETQYF.

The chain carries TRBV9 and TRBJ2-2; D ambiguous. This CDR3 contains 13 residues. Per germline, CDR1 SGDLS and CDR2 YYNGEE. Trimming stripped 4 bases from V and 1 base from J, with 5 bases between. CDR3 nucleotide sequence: TGTGCCAGCAGCCATTTGAACACCGGGGAGCTGTTTTTT. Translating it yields CASSHLNTGELFF.

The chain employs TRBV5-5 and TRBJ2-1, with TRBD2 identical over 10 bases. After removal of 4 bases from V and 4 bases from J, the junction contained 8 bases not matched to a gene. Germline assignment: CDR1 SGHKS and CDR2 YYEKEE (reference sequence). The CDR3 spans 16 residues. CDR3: CASSDNSGGPYNEQFF. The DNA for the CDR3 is TGTGCCAGCAGCGACAATAGCGGGGGGCCGTACAATGAGCAGTTCTTC.